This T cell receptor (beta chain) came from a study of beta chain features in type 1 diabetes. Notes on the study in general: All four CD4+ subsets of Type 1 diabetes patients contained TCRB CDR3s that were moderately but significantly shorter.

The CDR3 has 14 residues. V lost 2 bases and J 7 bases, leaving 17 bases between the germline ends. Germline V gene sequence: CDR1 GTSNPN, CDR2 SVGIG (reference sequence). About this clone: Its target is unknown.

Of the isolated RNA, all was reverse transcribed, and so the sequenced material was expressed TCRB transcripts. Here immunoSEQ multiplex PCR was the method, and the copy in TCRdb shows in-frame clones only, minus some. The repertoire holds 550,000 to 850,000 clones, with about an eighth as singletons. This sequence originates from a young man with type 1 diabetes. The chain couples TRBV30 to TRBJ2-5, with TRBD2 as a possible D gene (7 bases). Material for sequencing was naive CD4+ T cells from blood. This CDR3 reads CAWSSGAGRGTQYF. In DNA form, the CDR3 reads TGTGCCTGGAGTTCGGGGGCTGGGAGGGGGACCCAGTACTTC. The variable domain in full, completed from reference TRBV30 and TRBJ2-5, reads SQTIHQWPATLVQPVGSPLSLECTVEGTSNPNLYWYRQAAGRGLQLLFYSVGIGQISSEVPQNLSASRPQDRQFILSSKKLLLSDSGFYLCAWSSGAGRGTQYFGPGTRLLVL.